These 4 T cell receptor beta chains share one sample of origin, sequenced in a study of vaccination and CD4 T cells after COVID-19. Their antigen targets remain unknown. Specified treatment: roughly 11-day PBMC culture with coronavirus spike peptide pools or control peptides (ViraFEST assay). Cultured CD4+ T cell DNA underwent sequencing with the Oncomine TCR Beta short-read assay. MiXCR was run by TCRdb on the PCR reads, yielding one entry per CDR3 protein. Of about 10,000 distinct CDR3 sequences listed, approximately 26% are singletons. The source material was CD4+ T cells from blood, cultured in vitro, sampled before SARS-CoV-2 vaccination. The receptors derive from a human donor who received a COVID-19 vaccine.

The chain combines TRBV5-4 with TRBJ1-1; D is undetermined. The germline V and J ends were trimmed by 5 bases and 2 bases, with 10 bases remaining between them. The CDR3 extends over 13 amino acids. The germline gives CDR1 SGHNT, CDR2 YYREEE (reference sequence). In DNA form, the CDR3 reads TGTGCCAGCAGATTCGACACTAACACTGAAGCTTTCTTT. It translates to CASRFDTNTEAFF.

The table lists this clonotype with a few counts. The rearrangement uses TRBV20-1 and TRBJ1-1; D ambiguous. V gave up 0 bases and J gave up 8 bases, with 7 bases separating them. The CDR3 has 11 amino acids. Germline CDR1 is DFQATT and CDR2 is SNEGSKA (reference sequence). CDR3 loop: CSARDGREAFF. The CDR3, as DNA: TGCAGTGCTAGAGACGGAAGAGAAGCTTTCTTT.

The CDR3 DNA follows: TGTGCCTGGAGTGTCCTCTCTCTAGCGGATCAAGAGACCCAGTACTTC. Translating gives CAWSVLSLADQETQYF. The chain couples TRBV30 to TRBJ2-5; 7 nucleotides agree with TRBD2. V was clipped by 0 bases and J by 2 bases; unmatched bases: 9. CDR3 length: 16 residues. CDR1 is GTSNPN, CDR2 SVGIG, per germline (reference sequence).

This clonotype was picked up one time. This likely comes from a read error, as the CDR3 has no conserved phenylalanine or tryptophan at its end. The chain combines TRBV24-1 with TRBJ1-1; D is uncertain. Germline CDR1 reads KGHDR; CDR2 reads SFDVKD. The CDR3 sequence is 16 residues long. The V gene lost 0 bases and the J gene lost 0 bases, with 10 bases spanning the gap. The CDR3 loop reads CATSDLRNYMNTEAFS. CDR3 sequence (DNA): TGTGCCACCAGTGATTTGCGTAACTATATGAACACTGAAGCTTTCTCT.